This passage covers 18 T cell receptor beta chains from one sample sequenced in a study of CD8+CD57+ T cells in acquired aplastic anemia. It was genomic DNA that served as the template for profiling TCR beta VDJ and CDR3. Using its own MiXCR run on the reads, TCRdb lists one record per CDR3 protein. The sample shows some 280,000 distinct CDR3 sequences, approximately 55% of them seen only once. Sequencing input: sorted CD4+, CD8+, or CD8+CD57+ T cells (not recorded which) from PBMCs. These receptors came from a human donor with severe aplastic anemia or a healthy control (not recorded which).

With regard to this clonotype: A much larger clone differs by one base, so this may be a read error. The chain carries TRBV6-2 or TRBV6-3 and TRBJ1-2; D is undetermined. The CDR3 totals 15 residues. In germline, CDR1 is MNHEY, CDR2 SVGEGT. The DNA of the CDR3 is TGTACCAGCAGTCCCGAAAGGCCTCACTCCTATGGCTACACCTTC. This sequence encodes CTSSPERPHSYGYTF.

This clonotype was seen a single time. The CDR3 DNA reads as TGTGCCAGTAGGGACTTGGCGGGCTACACCTTC. It translates to CASRDLAGYTF. The chain joins TRBV19 to TRBJ1-2; D ambiguous. The CDR3 covers 11 residues. The ends were cut back, 6 bases at V and 8 bases at J, with 10 bases in the middle. Germline loops: CDR1 LNHDA, CDR2 SQIVND (reference sequence).

The chain is built from TRBV10-3 and TRBJ2-7, with 7 bases that match TRBD1. CDR1 and CDR2 (germline): ENHRY, SYGVKD. CDR3 size: 14 residues. With 4 bases clipped from V and 1 base from J, the junction kept 4 bases outside the gene matches. The CDR3 DNA reads as TGTGCCATCAGTGGGGGACAGAATTCCTACGAGCAGTACTTC. Translated, it gives CAISGGQNSYEQYF.

This clonotype was picked up many times. The chain is built from TRBV12-3 or TRBV12-4 and TRBJ1-5; D may be TRBD1 (5 bases). V lost 6 bases and J lost 5, with 8 bases in between. This CDR3 is built from 12 residues. The CDR3 here is CASRVGDQPQHF. The CDR3 nucleotides read TGTGCCAGCAGGGTAGGGGATCAGCCCCAGCATTTT.

CDR3 coding DNA: TGTGCCAGCAGGTACAGGGCCAACACCGGGGAGCTGTTTTTT. Its translation is CASRYRANTGELFF. This rearrangement joins TRBV7-2 to TRBJ2-2, with D maybe TRBD1 (6 bases). Germline-derived CDR1 and CDR2 are SGHTA and FQGNSA. V lost 6 bases to trimming and J lost 2 bases, with 10 bases between them. The CDR3 has 14 amino acids.

On this clonotype itself: A read error may account for a junction end that differs from germline. The V call is TRBV3-1, the J call TRBJ2-7, with D unresolved. Germline V gene sequence: CDR1 LGHDT, CDR2 YNNKEL (reference sequence). The CDR3 has 13 amino acids. The CDR3: CASGQDVQPAQYF. DNA of the CDR3: TGTGCCAGCGGCCAAGATGTGCAGCCCGCTCAGTACTTC.

This sequence joins TRBV10-3 and TRBJ2-1, with D perhaps matching TRBD1 (6 bases). CDR3 length equals 11 residues. Trimming stripped 6 bases from V and 9 bases from J, with 9 bases between. CDR1 ENHRY and CDR2 SYGVKD come from the germline V gene. CDR3 in amino acids: CAIRTGFEQFF. Here the CDR3 DNA reads TGTGCCATCAGGACAGGATTTGAGCAGTTCTTC.

This clonotype came up many times. The rearrangement links TRBV19 to TRBJ1-1, with TRBD1 identical over 8 bases. The length of the CDR3 is 14 residues. Germline V gene sequence: CDR1 LNHDA, CDR2 SQIVND (reference sequence). The junction had 10 bases not matched to a gene; V was cut back by 7 bases and J by 6 bases. In DNA form, the CDR3 reads TGTGCCAGTACTGGACAGGGCGGCTTCGCTGAAGCTTTCTTT. Translating it yields CASTGQGGFAEAFF.

This clonotype has a count of ten or more. The rearrangement links TRBV9 to TRBJ2-1, with TRBD2 as a possible D gene (7 bases). Trimming took 4 bases from V and 6 from J, leaving 20 bases between them. Germline V gene sequence: CDR1 SGDLS, CDR2 YYNGEE. The CDR3 extends over 16 amino acids. CDR3 protein: CASSSSGGGAGNEQFF. As DNA, the CDR3 is TGTGCCAGCAGCTCAAGCGGTGGGGGGGCCGGCAATGAGCAGTTCTTC.

This clonotype came up a few times. The chain combines TRBV2 with TRBJ2-3; D tentatively fits TRBD1 or TRBD2 (5 bases each). The germline CDR1 and CDR2 sequences are SNHLY and FYNNEI. V shed 5 bases and J shed 4 bases, with 19 bases lying between them. This CDR3 contains 16 residues. CDR3 sequence: CASSLLPGPSADTQYF. The CDR3 nucleotides read TGTGCCAGCAGTTTGCTTCCGGGGCCGTCTGCAGATACGCAGTATTTT.

About this clonotype: The junction shows a germline mismatch at one end, possibly a read error. This chain uses TRBV5-5 with TRBJ1-1; D is undetermined. CDR1 is SGHKS and CDR2 is YYEKEE in the germline V gene (reference sequence). The CDR3 runs to 14 residues. The CDR3 loop is CASSLALLTTEAFF. DNA of the CDR3: TGCGCCAGCAGCTTGGCGCTCCTTACCACTGAAGCTTTCTTT.

This clonotype was seen only a few times. This chain connects TRBV14 to TRBJ1-2; D is uncertain. Germline loops: CDR1 SGHDN, CDR2 FVKESK. The V end was cut by 3 bases, the J end by 13 bases, with 18 bases between. This CDR3 region has 13 residues. The CDR3 reads CASSHERTASPTF. The CDR3 coding sequence is TGTGCCAGCAGCCATGAAAGGACGGCTTCACCCACCTTC.

V is TRBV10-3 and J is TRBJ2-1; TRBD2 agrees at 9 bases. Germline V lookup: CDR1 ENHRY, CDR2 SYGVKD. Trimming at V came to 6 bases and at J to 5 bases, leaving 14 bases not matched to a gene. The CDR3 consists of 17 residues. The CDR3 here is CAISPTGGGVWDNEQFF. As DNA, the CDR3 is TGTGCCATCAGCCCCACTGGCGGGGGGGTGTGGGACAATGAGCAGTTCTTC.

This clonotype was detected many times. This chain joins TRBV29-1 and TRBJ2-5; perhaps TRBD1 as D (5 bases). Germline values: CDR1 SQVTM, CDR2 ANQGSEA. There are 12 residues in the CDR3. The V end lost 5 bases, the J end lost 4 bases, and 11 bases lay between the germline ends. DNA of the CDR3: TGCAGCGTTTCTGGGGCAAGAGAGACCCAGTACTTC. Its translation is CSVSGARETQYF.

As for this clonotype: At one end, the junction sequence differs from germline, possibly due to a read error. CDR3 sequence (DNA): TGTGCTAGCAGCCGGGACAGGGATTCCTACAATGAGCAGTTCTTC. Protein sequence: CASSRDRDSYNEQFF. V gene TRBV7-7 combines with J gene TRBJ2-1; TRBD1 agrees at 9 bases. The CDR3 sequence is 15 residues long. Germline CDR1 reads SSHAT; CDR2 reads FNYEAQ (reference sequence).

To note about this clonotype: Germline is not matched at one junction end, which may reflect a read error. The CDR3 DNA sequence: TGTGCCACCAGTGATAATAGGGAAAGAACTGAAGCTTTCTTT. Its translation: CATSDNRERTEAFF. This chain uses TRBV10-3 with TRBJ1-1, with D unclear. Per the germline V gene, CDR1 is ENHRY and CDR2 is SYGVKD. This CDR3 spans 14 amino acids.

The chain couples TRBV10-2 to TRBJ2-7; 12 bases line up with TRBD1. With the DNA end fitting TRBJ2-5 better, the J assignment may be wrong. There are 14 residues in the CDR3. Per germline, CDR1 WSHSY and CDR2 SAAADI. The CDR3 nucleotides are TGCGCCAGCCTCGGGACAGGGGGCCGGGAGACCCAGTACTTC. Protein product: CASLGTGGRETQYF.

The chain joins TRBV20-1 to TRBJ2-5; 12 bases map to TRBD2. The CDR3 length is 16 residues. V was clipped by 1 base and J by 4 bases; unmatched bases: 7. Germline CDR1 and CDR2: DFQATT and SNEGSKA (reference sequence). CDR3 sequence: CSARVPSGRARETQYF. In nucleotides, the CDR3 is TGCAGTGCTAGAGTCCCTAGCGGGAGGGCCAGAGAGACCCAGTACTTC.